A selection of T cell receptor beta chains follows, all from one sample in a study of T-cell reconstitution after alpha-beta-depleted transplantation in children. One entry per CDR3 protein results from TCRdb running MiXCR on the PCR reads. The sample gives some 150,000 distinct CDR3 sequences, about 8.8% of which show up once; roughly 18% is in the top ten. The source material was PBMCs, mostly from graft donor cells, sampled 180 days after TCRalphabeta/CD19-depleted stem cell transplant. These receptors were taken from a female patient aged 2 to 10 who had a stem cell transplant for congenital amegakaryocytic thrombocytopenia, so the T cells may come from the graft donor. Each CDR3 is given with its conserved first and last residue. The D gene is left open where the match is weak. For some rows the clone size is stated as once, few or many, or as a class when expanded; others skip it.

D gene,CDR3 length,clone size,J gene,V gene,CDR3 protein,CDR3 DNA
.,19,once,TRBJ1-5,TRBV12-3/TRBV12-4,CTSSPPRDAGLGSNQPQHF,TGTACCAGCAGTCCCCCACGGGACGCCGGATTGGGTAGCAATCAGCCCCAGCATTTT
.,13,many,TRBJ2-5,TRBV28,CASSPTVPETQYF,TGTGCCAGCAGTCCGACAGTACCAGAGACCCAGTACTTC
TRBD1,14,many,TRBJ1-5,TRBV6-2/TRBV6-3,CASSLSWGGDSASF,TGTGCCAGCAGTCTGTCCTGGGGCGGGGACAGTGCGTCTTTT
.,14,many,TRBJ2-1,TRBV5-1,CASSLGTANNEQFF,TGCGCCAGCAGCTTGGGGACTGCCAACAATGAGCAGTTCTTC
TRBD1,16,many,TRBJ2-3,TRBV18,CASSQDRGISTDTQYF,TGTGCCAGCTCTCAGGACAGGGGGATAAGCACAGATACGCAGTATTTT
.,15,many,TRBJ2-6,TRBV28,CASSLRGAGANVLTF,TGTGCCAGCAGTTTAAGGGGGGCTGGGGCCAACGTCCTGACTTTC
TRBD2,16,many,TRBJ2-1,TRBV3-1,CASSQLAGRSYNEQFF,TGTGCCAGCAGCCAACTAGCGGGACGGAGCTACAATGAGCAGTTCTTC
.,13,few,TRBJ2-7,TRBV6-6,CASSRTQDYEQYF,TGTGCCAGCAGCCGCACCCAGGACTACGAGCAGTACTTC
TRBD2,18,few,TRBJ2-1,TRBV10-3,CAISESGLAGGSYNEQFF,TGTGCCATCAGTGAGTCGGGACTAGCGGGAGGCTCCTACAATGAGCAGTTCTTC
.,14,many,TRBJ1-2,TRBV20-1,CSARTGEEVDGYTF,TGCAGTGCTAGAACGGGGGAAGAGGTAGATGGCTACACCTTC
.,15,many,TRBJ2-2,TRBV28,CASTNEGQPTGELFF,TGTGCCAGCACCAACGAAGGGCAGCCCACCGGGGAGCTGTTTTTT
.,12,many,TRBJ1-5,TRBV3-1,CAARPGCSPQHF,TGTGCCGCCCGGCCCGGCTGTTCGCCCCAGCATTTT
.,16,many,TRBJ1-3,TRBV12-3/TRBV12-4,CASSWDTTSSGNTIYF,TGTGCCAGCAGTTGGGACACGACGAGCTCTGGAAACACCATATATTTT
.,14,.,TRBJ2-2,TRBV10-1,CASADSPNTGELFF,TGCGCCAGCGCCGACAGCCCGAACACCGGGGAGCTGTTTTTT
TRBD2,16,.,TRBJ2-3,TRBV6-1,CASRGTSGGISDTQYF,TGTGCCAGCAGAGGGACTAGCGGGGGGATCTCAGATACGCAGTATTTT
TRBD1,15,few,TRBJ2-1,TRBV7-7,CASSKTGTGYNEQFF,TGTGCCAGCAGCAAGACCGGGACAGGGTACAATGAGCAGTTCTTC
.,13,few,TRBJ1-5,TRBV18,CASSPGRDQPQHF,TGTGCCAGCTCACCTGGGAGGGATCAGCCCCAGCATTTT
.,15,many,TRBJ2-7,TRBV7-2,CASSLTSRSPYEQYF,TGTGCCAGCAGCTTAACGTCCCGGAGCCCCTACGAGCAGTACTTC
.,15,many,TRBJ2-5,TRBV3-1,CASSHSAGSGETQYF,TGTGCCAGCAGCCACAGTGCAGGGTCGGGAGAGACCCAGTACTTC
.,13,.,TRBJ1-1,TRBV3-1,CASSQQSSSEAFF,TGTGCCAGCAGCCAACAGTCCTCCAGCGAAGCTTTCTTT
.,13,.,TRBJ2-7,TRBV9,CASSVATTDEQYF,TGTGCCAGCAGCGTAGCTACGACGGACGAGCAGTACTTC
.,14,many,TRBJ2-2,TRBV20-1,CSARGLKSPGELFF,TGCAGTGCTAGAGGCCTTAAATCACCAGGGGAGCTGTTTTTT
.,14,many,TRBJ1-1,TRBV19,CASTPIWGDTEAFF,TGTGCCAGTACCCCAATTTGGGGGGACACTGAAGCTTTCTTT
.,14,many,TRBJ1-1,TRBV28,CASSLVALGRGTFF,TGTGCCAGCAGTTTAGTTGCGTTAGGGCGCGGAACTTTCTTT
.,13,many,TRBJ2-1,TRBV7-8,CASIYDRGWEQFF,TGTGCCAGCATTTACGACCGGGGTTGGGAGCAGTTCTTC
.,14,.,TRBJ1-1,TRBV5-6,CASSLVQRNTEAFF,TGTGCCAGCAGCTTGGTACAGCGGAACACTGAAGCTTTCTTT
TRBD2,14,many,TRBJ2-1,TRBV20-1,CSAHSGIAYNEQFF,TGCAGTGCTCATAGCGGGATTGCCTACAATGAGCAGTTCTTC
TRBD1,18,few,TRBJ1-5,TRBV4-2,CASSHTRPGTGDNQPQHF,TGTGCCAGCAGCCATACCCGACCCGGGACAGGGGACAATCAGCCCCAGCATTTT
.,15,.,TRBJ2-3,TRBV10-3,CAISEGGVSTDTQYF,TGTGCCATCAGTGAGGGGGGCGTTAGCACAGATACGCAGTATTTT
TRBD1,13,many,TRBJ2-5,TRBV10-3,CAIRGQIQETQYF,TGTGCCATCAGGGGACAGATCCAAGAGACCCAGTACTTC
TRBD2,18,many,TRBJ2-5,TRBV6-5,CASSYSPSGIRARETQYF,TGTGCCAGCAGTTACTCGCCTAGCGGGATCCGGGCGAGGGAGACCCAGTACTTC
.,13,.,TRBJ1-6,TRBV7-3,CASSSDGNSPLHF,TGTGCCAGCAGCTCGGACGGTAATTCACCCCTCCACTTT
TRBD2,19,few,TRBJ2-5,TRBV12-3/TRBV12-4,CAITRVTIAGPRTQETQYF,TGTGCCATCACCCGAGTTACGATAGCGGGACCAAGAACCCAAGAGACCCAGTACTTC
.,14,many,TRBJ2-7,TRBV12-3/TRBV12-4,CASSLSGGNYEQYF,TGTGCCAGCAGTTTATCGGGCGGAAACTACGAGCAGTACTTC
.,14,many,TRBJ2-2,TRBV29-1,CSVRNRVDTGELFF,TGCAGCGTTCGCAACCGGGTAGACACCGGGGAGCTGTTTTTT
TRBD1,14,few,TRBJ2-2,TRBV12-3/TRBV12-4,CASSFQGATGELFF,TGTGCCAGCAGTTTCCAGGGGGCCACCGGGGAGCTGTTTTTT
TRBD1,13,few,TRBJ1-4,TRBV7-2,CASSGDRGEKLFF,TGTGCCAGCAGCGGAGACAGGGGCGAAAAACTGTTTTTT
.,16,many,TRBJ2-6,TRBV12-3/TRBV12-4,CASSPVGYSGANVLTF,TGTGCCAGCAGCCCCGTCGGGTACTCTGGGGCCAACGTCCTGACTTTC
.,20,.,TRBJ2-7,TRBV3-1,CASSQDTSGRLFRDLRKQYF,TGTGCCAGCAGCCAAGATACATCAGGGAGGTTATTCAGGGATTTGAGGAAGCAGTACTTC
TRBD1,14,.,TRBJ2-5,TRBV7-8,CASSLATGTETQYF,TGTGCCAGCAGCTTAGCGACAGGGACCGAGACCCAGTACTTC
.,14,few,TRBJ2-3,TRBV6-9,CARRASGNTDTQYF,TGTGCCAGACGAGCTTCGGGGAACACAGATACGCAGTATTTT
.,11,few,TRBJ2-3,TRBV27,CASGHTDTQYF,TGTGCCAGCGGGCACACAGATACGCAGTATTTT
TRBD2,16,few,TRBJ2-7,TRBV4-1,CASSQDRLAGNYEQYF,TGCGCCAGCAGCCAAGATAGGCTAGCGGGAAACTACGAGCAGTACTTC
.,17,.,TRBJ2-2,TRBV9,CASSRGGTLESTGELFF,TGTGCCAGCTCCCGAGGGGGAACGCTGGAGAGCACCGGGGAGCTGTTTTTT
.,17,many,TRBJ2-2,TRBV7-2,CASSPPSGLGNTGELFF,TGTGCCAGCAGCCCACCGAGCGGGTTAGGGAACACCGGGGAGCTGTTTTTT
.,15,many,TRBJ1-2,TRBV10-3,CAISESGDSNYGYTF,TGTGCCATCAGTGAGTCGGGAGACAGTAACTATGGCTACACCTTC
TRBD2,18,many,TRBJ2-2,TRBV4-1,CASSQGGLAGVGTGELFF,TGCGCCAGCAGCCAAGGGGGACTAGCGGGAGTGGGGACCGGGGAGCTGTTTTTT
.,10,few,TRBJ2-7,TRBV29-1,CSAINYEQYF,TGCAGCGCCATAAACTACGAGCAGTACTTC
.,15,few,TRBJ2-1,TRBV29-1,CSVEDVRTSYNEQFF,TGCAGCGTTGAAGATGTCCGGACCTCCTACAATGAGCAGTTCTTC
TRBD1,13,.,TRBJ2-1,TRBV29-1,CSVVGTGFNEQFF,TGCAGCGTTGTCGGGACAGGGTTCAATGAGCAGTTCTTC